This is a list of T cell receptor beta chains from one sample in a study of blood T cell repertoires in COVID-19. Produced via immunoSEQ multiplex PCR; TCRdb's table is partial and in-frame only. The sample records just under 300,000 clones, more than 75% being singletons. Sequenced sample: peripheral blood. The receptor set was obtained from a man between 65 and 80 years old with acute or convalescent COVID-19. The CDR3 runs from the conserved cysteine through the conserved F or W. The D gene is left open where the match is weak. Expanded clones get a size class; other rows say once, few or many, or leave the size out.

CDR3aa: CASSQDPWLAGASYNEQFF
CDR3nt: TGCGCCAGCAGCCAAGATCCGTGGCTAGCGGGAGCCTCCTACAATGAGCAGTTCTTC
d_gene: TRBD2
j_gene: TRBJ2-1
v_gene: TRBV4-3
abundance: -

CDR3aa: CASSEWDRGGYGYTF
CDR3nt: TGCGCCAGCAGCGAGTGGGACAGGGGCGGCTATGGCTACACCTTC
d_gene: TRBD1
j_gene: TRBJ1-2
v_gene: TRBV5-1
abundance: -

CDR3aa: CASSLSGTPGMAQYF
CDR3nt: TGCGCCAGCAGCTTGAGCGGGACACCCGGGATGGCCCAGTACTTC
d_gene: -
j_gene: TRBJ2-5
v_gene: TRBV5-1
abundance: -

CDR3aa: CASSPGEGYGYTF
CDR3nt: TGCGCCAGCAGCCCAGGGGAGGGCTATGGCTACACCTTC
d_gene: -
j_gene: TRBJ1-2
v_gene: TRBV5-1
abundance: -

CDR3aa: CASSETGWEKLFF
CDR3nt: TGTGCCAGCAGTGAAACCGGGTGGGAAAAACTGTTTTTT
d_gene: -
j_gene: TRBJ1-4
v_gene: TRBV6-1
abundance: -

CDR3aa: CASSLGLAGEIDEQFF
CDR3nt: TGTGCCAGCAGCTTAGGCCTAGCGGGAGAGATAGATGAGCAGTTCTTC
d_gene: TRBD2
j_gene: TRBJ2-1
v_gene: TRBV5-4
abundance: -

CDR3aa: CSASSAGPNYGYTF
CDR3nt: TGCAGTGCTAGTTCCGCAGGGCCTAACTATGGCTACACCTTC
d_gene: -
j_gene: TRBJ1-2
v_gene: TRBV20-1
abundance: -

CDR3aa: CASSPTGQGGETQYF
CDR3nt: TGTGCCAGCAGCCCGACAGGACAGGGGGGAGAGACCCAGTACTTC
d_gene: TRBD1
j_gene: TRBJ2-5
v_gene: TRBV7-9
abundance: -

CDR3aa: CASSNSGLAHYHEQYF
CDR3nt: TGTGCCAGCAGCAACTCTGGACTAGCTCATTACCACGAGCAGTACTTC
d_gene: TRBD2
j_gene: TRBJ2-7
v_gene: TRBV13
abundance: -

CDR3aa: CAISESSYTEAFF
CDR3nt: TGTGCCATCAGTGAATCCTCGTACACTGAAGCTTTCTTT
d_gene: -
j_gene: TRBJ1-1
v_gene: TRBV10-3
abundance: -

CDR3aa: CASSLEASGSKETQYF
CDR3nt: TGCGCCAGCAGCTTGGAGGCTAGCGGGAGCAAAGAGACCCAGTACTTC
d_gene: TRBD2
j_gene: TRBJ2-5
v_gene: TRBV5-1
abundance: few

CDR3aa: CASSRRGALTDTQYF
CDR3nt: TGTGCCAGCTCACGGCGGGGGGCCCTCACAGATACGCAGTATTTT
d_gene: TRBD2
j_gene: TRBJ2-3
v_gene: TRBV18
abundance: once

CDR3aa: CASSYLPGDTSYEQYF
CDR3nt: TGTGCCAGCAGTTACTTGCCCGGGGACACCTCCTACGAGCAGTACTTC
d_gene: -
j_gene: TRBJ2-7
v_gene: TRBV6-5
abundance: -

CDR3aa: CASSLMANTEAFF
CDR3nt: TGTGCCAGCAGTTTAATGGCGAACACTGAAGCTTTCTTT
d_gene: -
j_gene: TRBJ1-1
v_gene: TRBV12-3/TRBV12-4
abundance: -

CDR3aa: CASSTTGATNEKLFF
CDR3nt: TGTGCCAGCAGCACCACGGGTGCAACTAATGAAAAACTGTTTTTT
d_gene: -
j_gene: TRBJ1-4
v_gene: TRBV5-6
abundance: -

CDR3aa: CASSLGDRTNSPLHF
CDR3nt: TGTGCCAGCAGCTTAGGGGACAGGACAAATTCACCCCTCCACTTT
d_gene: TRBD1
j_gene: TRBJ1-6
v_gene: TRBV7-9
abundance: few

CDR3aa: CASSPTGNTEAFF
CDR3nt: TGTGCCAGCAGCCCGACAGGGAACACTGAAGCTTTCTTT
d_gene: -
j_gene: TRBJ1-1
v_gene: TRBV2
abundance: -

CDR3aa: CASKVAGDRDTQYF
CDR3nt: TGTGCCAGCAAGGTAGCGGGAGATAGAGATACGCAGTATTTT
d_gene: TRBD2
j_gene: TRBJ2-3
v_gene: TRBV6-5
abundance: -

CDR3aa: CASSLGAEQPQHF
CDR3nt: TGTGCCAGCAGCTTGGGGGCCGAACAGCCCCAGCATTTT
d_gene: -
j_gene: TRBJ1-5
v_gene: TRBV5-6
abundance: -

CDR3aa: CASSPSGARQVF
CDR3nt: TGTGCCAGCAGCCCTAGCGGGGCAAGGCAGGTCTTC
d_gene: TRBD2
j_gene: TRBJ2-1
v_gene: TRBV4-2
abundance: -

CDR3aa: CASTTTGLRGYGYTF
CDR3nt: TGTGCCAGCACCACCACAGGGCTCAGGGGCTATGGCTACACCTTC
d_gene: -
j_gene: TRBJ1-2
v_gene: TRBV6-6
abundance: once

CDR3aa: CTSSRQTGSLPYEQYF
CDR3nt: TGCACCAGCAGCCGCCAGACAGGGTCCCTACCCTACGAGCAGTACTTC
d_gene: -
j_gene: TRBJ2-7
v_gene: TRBV1
abundance: -

CDR3aa: CASRLSRGLAGLSDIQYF
CDR3nt: TGTGCCAGCAGATTATCTCGGGGACTAGCGGGTTTGTCTGACATTCAGTACTTC
d_gene: TRBD2
j_gene: TRBJ2-4
v_gene: TRBV7-2
abundance: -